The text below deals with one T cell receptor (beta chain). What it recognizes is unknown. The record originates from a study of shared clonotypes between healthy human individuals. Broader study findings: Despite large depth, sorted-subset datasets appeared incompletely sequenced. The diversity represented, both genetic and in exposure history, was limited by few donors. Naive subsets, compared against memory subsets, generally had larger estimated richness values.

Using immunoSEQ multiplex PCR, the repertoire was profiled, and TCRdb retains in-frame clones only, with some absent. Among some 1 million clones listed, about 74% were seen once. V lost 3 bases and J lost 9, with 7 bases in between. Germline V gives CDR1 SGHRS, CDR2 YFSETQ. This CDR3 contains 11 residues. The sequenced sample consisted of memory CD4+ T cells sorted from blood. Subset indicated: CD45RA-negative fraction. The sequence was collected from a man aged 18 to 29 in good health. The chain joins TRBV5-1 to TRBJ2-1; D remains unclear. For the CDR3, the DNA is TGCGCCAGCAGCTCTCCGGGTGAGCAGTTCTTC. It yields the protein CASSSPGEQFF. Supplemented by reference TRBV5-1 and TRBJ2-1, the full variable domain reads KAGVTQTPRYLIKTRGQQVTLSCSPISGHRSVSWYQQTPGQGLQFLFEYFSETQRNKGNFPGRFSGRQFSNSRSEMNVSTLELGDSALYLCASSSPGEQFFGPGTRLTVL.